The clone carrying this T cell receptor beta chain was counted a single time. The ends were cut back, 6 bases at V and 5 bases at J, with 9 bases in the middle. The CDR3 consists of 12 residues. Germline V gives CDR1 LNHDA, CDR2 SQIVND (reference sequence). The data were taken from a study of blood T cell repertoires in COVID-19. Study background: The analysed material was cDNA or gDNA that came from T cells, B-cell-depleted T cells, or PBMCs.

Only in-frame clones appear in the TCRdb table, and some are missing; sequencing was by immunoSEQ multiplex PCR. The table has fewer than 350,000 clones, around four fifths seen once. This TCR came from a woman aged 45-60 years with active or convalescent COVID-19. Sequencing used peripheral blood. This rearrangement joins TRBV19 to TRBJ2-3, with D perhaps matching TRBD2 (7 bases). The CDR3 DNA sequence: TGTGCCAGTAGAGGGGGGGGAGATACGCAGTATTTT. Amino acids: CASRGGGDTQYF.